This T cell receptor beta chain was identified in a study of T cells after yellow fever vaccination. Study-level findings and limits: Researchers noted that a small share of clonotypes showed up in both CD4 and CD8 compartments.

The 5'RACE template-switching step produced TCR cDNA and added a universal primer site and UMIs. TCRdb reprocessed the 5' RACE reads via MiXCR and lists one record per CDR3 protein. The sample includes some 160,000 distinct CDR3 sequences, approximately 6.7% of them seen just once. The germline gives CDR1 SGHTA, CDR2 FQGNSA. The CDR3 spans 15 residues. Unmatched junction bases numbered 4, after V lost 7 bases and J lost 0 bases. For this clonotype: Its antigen is not identified.

The TCR sequence derives from a young man who received the YFV17D yellow fever vaccine. The specimen comprised CD4+ T cells sorted from PBMCs, sampled 5 days after the first yellow fever vaccination. The chain links TRBV7-2 to TRBJ2-2; 8 bases are a match to TRBD2. CDR3 loop: CASKNGGANTGELFF. In nucleotides, the CDR3 is TGTGCCAGCAAAAACGGGGGGGCGAACACCGGGGAGCTGTTTTTT.